Sequencing of this T cell receptor (beta chain) was carried out in a study of identifying expanded T cells in peripheral blood. Measured with immunoSEQ multiplex PCR; TCRdb has only the in-frame clones, and not every one. There are about 94,000 clones in the sample; approximately 88% occur only once, and 5.5% to 6% lies in the top ten. This clone was recorded once. Healthy donors had no documented immune events, such as infections, while sampled. With V trimmed by 6 bases and J by 10 bases, 8 bases remained unmatched. Germline V gene lookup returns CDR1 MDHEN and CDR2 SYDVKM. This CDR3 region has 14 residues.

V gene TRBV28 combines with J gene TRBJ1-6; 8 bases map to TRBD1. The clonotype comes from a person aged 18 to 75 in good health. The source material was blood. CDR3: CASSRTGLLSPLHF. In DNA form, the CDR3 reads TGTGCCAGCAGCCGGACAGGGTTACTGTCACCCCTCCACTTT.